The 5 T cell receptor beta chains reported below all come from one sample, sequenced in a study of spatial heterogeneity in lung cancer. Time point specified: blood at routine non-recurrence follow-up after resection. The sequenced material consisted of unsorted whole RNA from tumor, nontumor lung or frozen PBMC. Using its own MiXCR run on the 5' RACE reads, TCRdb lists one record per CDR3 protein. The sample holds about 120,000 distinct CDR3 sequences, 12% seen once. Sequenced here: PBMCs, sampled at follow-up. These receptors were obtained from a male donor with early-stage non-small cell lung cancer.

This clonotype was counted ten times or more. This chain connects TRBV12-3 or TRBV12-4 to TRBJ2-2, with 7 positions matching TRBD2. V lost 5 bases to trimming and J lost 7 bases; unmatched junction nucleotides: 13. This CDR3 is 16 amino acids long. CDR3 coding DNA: TGTGCCAGCAGTCCTGTCCGGGGGAGGGCTGTCGGGGAGCTGTTTTTT. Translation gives CASSPVRGRAVGELFF.

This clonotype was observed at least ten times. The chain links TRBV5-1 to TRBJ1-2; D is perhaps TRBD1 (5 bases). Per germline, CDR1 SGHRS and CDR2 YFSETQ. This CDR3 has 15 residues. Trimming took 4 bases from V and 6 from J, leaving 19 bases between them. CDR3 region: CASSLGGRDGNGYTF. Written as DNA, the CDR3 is TGCGCCAGCAGCCTGGGAGGACGGGACGGGAATGGCTACACCTTC.

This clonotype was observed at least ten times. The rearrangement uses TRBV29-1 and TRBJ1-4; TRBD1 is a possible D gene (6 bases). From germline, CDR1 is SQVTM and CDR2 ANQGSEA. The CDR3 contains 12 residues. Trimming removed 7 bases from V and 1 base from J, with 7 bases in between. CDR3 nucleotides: TGCAGCGCAGGGGAAACTAATGAAAAACTGTTTTTT. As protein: CSAGETNEKLFF.

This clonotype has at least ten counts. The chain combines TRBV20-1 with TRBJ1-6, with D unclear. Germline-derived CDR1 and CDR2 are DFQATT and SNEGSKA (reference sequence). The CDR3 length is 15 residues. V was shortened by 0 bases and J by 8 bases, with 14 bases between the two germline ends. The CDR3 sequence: CSARDPRTSDSPLHF. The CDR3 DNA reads TGCAGTGCTAGAGATCCCCGTACGTCGGATTCACCCCTCCACTTT.

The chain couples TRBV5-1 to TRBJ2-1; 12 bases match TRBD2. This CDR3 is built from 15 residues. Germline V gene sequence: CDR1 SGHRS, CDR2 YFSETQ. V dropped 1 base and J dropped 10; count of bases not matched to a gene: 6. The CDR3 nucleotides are TGCGCCAGCAGCTTGAGGACTAGCGGGGACGACGAGCAGTTCTTC. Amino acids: CASSLRTSGDDEQFF.